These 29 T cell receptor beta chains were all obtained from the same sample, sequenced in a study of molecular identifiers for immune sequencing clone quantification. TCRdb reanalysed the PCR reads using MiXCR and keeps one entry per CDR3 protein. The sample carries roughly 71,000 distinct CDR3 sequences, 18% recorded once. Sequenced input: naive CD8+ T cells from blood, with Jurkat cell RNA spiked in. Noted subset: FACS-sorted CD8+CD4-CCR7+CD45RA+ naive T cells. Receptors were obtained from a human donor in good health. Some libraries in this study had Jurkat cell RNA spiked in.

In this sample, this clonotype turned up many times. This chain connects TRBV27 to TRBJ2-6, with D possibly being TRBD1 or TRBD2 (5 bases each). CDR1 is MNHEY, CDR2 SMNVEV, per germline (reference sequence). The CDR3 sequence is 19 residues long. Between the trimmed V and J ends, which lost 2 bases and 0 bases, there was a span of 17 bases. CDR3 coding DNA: TGTGCCAGCAGTTTACGAGGGGTAGTGGGAAACTCTGGGGCCAACGTCCTGACTTTC. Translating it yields CASSLRGVVGNSGANVLTF.

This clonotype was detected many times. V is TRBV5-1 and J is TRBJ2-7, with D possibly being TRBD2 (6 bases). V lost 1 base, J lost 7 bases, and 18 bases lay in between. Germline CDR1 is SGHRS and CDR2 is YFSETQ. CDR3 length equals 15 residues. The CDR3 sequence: CASSLSYGGIGEQYF. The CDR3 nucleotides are TGCGCCAGCAGCTTGTCTTATGGCGGGATCGGGGAGCAGTACTTC.

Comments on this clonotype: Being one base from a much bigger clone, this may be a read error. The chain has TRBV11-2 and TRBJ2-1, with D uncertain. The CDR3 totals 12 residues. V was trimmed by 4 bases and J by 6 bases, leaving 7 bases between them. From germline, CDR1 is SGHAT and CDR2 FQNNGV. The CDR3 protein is CASSSDPNEQFF. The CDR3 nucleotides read TGTGCCAGCAGCTCAGATCCCAATGAGCAGTTCTTC.

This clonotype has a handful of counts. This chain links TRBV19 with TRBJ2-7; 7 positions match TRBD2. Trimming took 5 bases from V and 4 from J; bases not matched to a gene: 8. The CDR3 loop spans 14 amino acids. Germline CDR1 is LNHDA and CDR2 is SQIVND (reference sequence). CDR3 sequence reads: CASSGPRGVYEQYF. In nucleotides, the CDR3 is TGTGCCAGTAGTGGCCCCCGGGGGGTTTACGAGCAGTACTTC.

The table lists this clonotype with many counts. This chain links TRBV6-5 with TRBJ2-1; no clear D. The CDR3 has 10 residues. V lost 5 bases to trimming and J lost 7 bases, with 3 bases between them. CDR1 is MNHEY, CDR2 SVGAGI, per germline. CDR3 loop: CASSGNEQFF. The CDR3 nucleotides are TGTGCCAGCAGTGGAAATGAGCAGTTCTTC.

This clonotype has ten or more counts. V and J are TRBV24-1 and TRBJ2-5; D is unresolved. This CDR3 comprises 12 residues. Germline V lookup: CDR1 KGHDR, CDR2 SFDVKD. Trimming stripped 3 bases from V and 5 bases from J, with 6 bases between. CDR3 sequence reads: CATSDDSETQYF. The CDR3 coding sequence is TGTGCCACCAGTGATGATAGCGAGACCCAGTACTTC.

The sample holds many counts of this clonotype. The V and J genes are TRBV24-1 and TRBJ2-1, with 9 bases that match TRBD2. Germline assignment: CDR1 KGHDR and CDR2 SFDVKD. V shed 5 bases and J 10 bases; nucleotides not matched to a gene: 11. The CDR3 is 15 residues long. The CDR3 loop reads CATSAWGLAGGEQFF. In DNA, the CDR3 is TGTGCCACCAGTGCTTGGGGACTAGCTGGAGGGGAGCAGTTCTTC.

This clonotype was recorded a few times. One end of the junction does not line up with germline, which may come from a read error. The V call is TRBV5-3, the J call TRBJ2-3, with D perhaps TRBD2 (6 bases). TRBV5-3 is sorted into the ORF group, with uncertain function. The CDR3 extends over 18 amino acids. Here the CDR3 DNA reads TGTGCCAGCAGCTTTTTTGGCGGGGCTATAATAAACACAGATACGCAGTATTTT. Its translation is CASSFFGGAIINTDTQYF.

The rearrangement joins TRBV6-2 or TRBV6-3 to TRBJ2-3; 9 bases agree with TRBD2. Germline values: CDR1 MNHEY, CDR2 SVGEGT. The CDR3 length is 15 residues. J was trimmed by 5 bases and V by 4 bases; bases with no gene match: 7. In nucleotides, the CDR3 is TGTGCCAGCAGTTGGCTGATAGCGGGGGTAGATACGCAGTATTTT. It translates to CASSWLIAGVDTQYF.

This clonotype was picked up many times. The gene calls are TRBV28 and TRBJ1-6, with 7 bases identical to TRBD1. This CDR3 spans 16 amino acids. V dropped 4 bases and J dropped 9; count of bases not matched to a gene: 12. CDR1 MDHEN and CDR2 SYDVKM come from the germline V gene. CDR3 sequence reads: CASSSTGKGASSPLHF. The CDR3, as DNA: TGTGCCAGCAGTTCTACAGGAAAGGGGGCTTCTTCACCCCTCCACTTT.

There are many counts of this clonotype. The CDR3 DNA reads as TGTGCCAGCAGCTTAGCGGGATGGGGGTCAGATACGCAGTATTTT. Its protein is CASSLAGWGSDTQYF. J is TRBJ2-3 and V is TRBV7-6; tentatively, D is TRBD1 or TRBD2 (5 bases each). Germline V gene sequence: CDR1 SGHVS, CDR2 FNYEAQ. V shed 0 bases and J shed 4 bases, with 11 bases lying between them. This CDR3 region has 15 residues.

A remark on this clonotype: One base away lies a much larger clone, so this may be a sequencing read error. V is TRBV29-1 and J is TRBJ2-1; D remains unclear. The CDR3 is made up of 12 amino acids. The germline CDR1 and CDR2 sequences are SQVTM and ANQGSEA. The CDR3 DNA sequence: TGCGGCGTTGAAGATGTAACATACGAGCAGTTCTTC. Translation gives CGVEDVTYEQFF.

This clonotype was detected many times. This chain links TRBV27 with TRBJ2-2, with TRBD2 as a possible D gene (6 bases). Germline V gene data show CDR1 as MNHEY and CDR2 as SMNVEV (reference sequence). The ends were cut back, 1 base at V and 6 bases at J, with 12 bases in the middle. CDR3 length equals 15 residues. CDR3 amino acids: CASSLFGGSAGELFF. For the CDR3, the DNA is TGTGCCAGCAGTTTATTCGGGGGTAGCGCCGGGGAGCTGTTTTTT.

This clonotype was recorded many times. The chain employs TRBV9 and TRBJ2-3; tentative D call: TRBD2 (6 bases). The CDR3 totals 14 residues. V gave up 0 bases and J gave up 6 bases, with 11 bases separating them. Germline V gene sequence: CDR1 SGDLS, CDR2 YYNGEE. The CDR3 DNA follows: TGTGCCAGCAGCGTAGAGCGGGCGAGTGATACGCAGTATTTT. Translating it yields CASSVERASDTQYF.

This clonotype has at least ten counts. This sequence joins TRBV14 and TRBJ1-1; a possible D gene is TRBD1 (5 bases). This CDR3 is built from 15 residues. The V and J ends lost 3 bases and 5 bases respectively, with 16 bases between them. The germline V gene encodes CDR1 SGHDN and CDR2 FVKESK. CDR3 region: CASSQASGRGTEAFF. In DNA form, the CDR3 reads TGTGCCAGCAGCCAGGCCTCGGGGAGGGGTACTGAAGCTTTCTTT.

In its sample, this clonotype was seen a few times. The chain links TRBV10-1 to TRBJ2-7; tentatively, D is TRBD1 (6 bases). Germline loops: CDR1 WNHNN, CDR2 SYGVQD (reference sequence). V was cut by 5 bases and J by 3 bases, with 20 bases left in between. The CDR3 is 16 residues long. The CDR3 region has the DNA TGCGCCAGCAGTCTGGGAACCCCGGGACAAGACTACGAGCAGTACTTC. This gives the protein CASSLGTPGQDYEQYF.

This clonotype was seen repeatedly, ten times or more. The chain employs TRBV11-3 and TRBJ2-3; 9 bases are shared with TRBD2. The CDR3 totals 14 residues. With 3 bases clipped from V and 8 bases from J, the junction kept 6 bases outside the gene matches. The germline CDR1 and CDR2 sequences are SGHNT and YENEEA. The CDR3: CASSFKREVGTQYF. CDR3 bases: TGTGCCAGCAGCTTCAAGCGGGAGGTCGGTACGCAGTATTTT.

The CDR3 loop reads CASNLSQALMNTEAFF. The DNA of the CDR3 is TGTGCCAGCAATCTCTCCCAAGCGCTCATGAACACTGAAGCTTTCTTT. The V and J genes are TRBV28 and TRBJ1-1; D unresolved. The germline V gene encodes CDR1 MDHEN and CDR2 SYDVKM. Trimming took 7 bases from V and 0 from J, leaving 18 bases between them. This CDR3 has 16 residues.

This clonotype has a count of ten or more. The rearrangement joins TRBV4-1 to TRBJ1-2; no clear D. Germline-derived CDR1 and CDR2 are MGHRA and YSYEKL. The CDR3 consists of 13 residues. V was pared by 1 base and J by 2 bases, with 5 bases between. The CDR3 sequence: CASSQVGNYGYTF. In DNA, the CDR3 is TGCGCCAGCAGCCAAGTTGGCAACTATGGCTACACCTTC.

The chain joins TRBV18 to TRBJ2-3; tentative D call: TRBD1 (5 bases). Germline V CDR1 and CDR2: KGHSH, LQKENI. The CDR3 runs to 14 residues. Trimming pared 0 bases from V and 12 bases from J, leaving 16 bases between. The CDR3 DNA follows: TGTGCCAGCTCACCACCCACAATCACAGGTACACAGTATTTT. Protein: CASSPPTITGTQYF.

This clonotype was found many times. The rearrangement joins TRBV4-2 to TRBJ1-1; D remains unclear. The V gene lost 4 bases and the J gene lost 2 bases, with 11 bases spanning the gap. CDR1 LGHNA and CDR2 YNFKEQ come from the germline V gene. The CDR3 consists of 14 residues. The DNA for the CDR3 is TGTGCCAGCAGCCCTATAGCAGAAAACACTGAAGCTTTCTTT. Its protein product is CASSPIAENTEAFF.

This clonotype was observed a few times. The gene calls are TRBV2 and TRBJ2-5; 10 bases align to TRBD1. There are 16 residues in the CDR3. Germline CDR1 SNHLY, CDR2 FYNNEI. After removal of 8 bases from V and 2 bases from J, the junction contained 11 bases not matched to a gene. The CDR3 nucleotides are TGTGCCAGCTGTGTTTCTGGGACAGGGGCACAAGAGACCCAGTACTTC. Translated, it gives CASCVSGTGAQETQYF.

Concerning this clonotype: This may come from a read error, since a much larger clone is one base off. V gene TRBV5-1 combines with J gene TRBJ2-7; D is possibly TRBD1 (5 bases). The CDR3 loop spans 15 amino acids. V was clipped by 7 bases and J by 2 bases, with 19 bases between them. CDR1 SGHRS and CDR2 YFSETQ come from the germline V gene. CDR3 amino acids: CASGQGVGETYEQYF. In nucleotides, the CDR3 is TGCGCCAGCGGACAAGGTGTAGGAGAAACCTACGAGCAGTACTTC. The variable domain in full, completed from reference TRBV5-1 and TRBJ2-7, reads KAGVTQTPRYLIKTRGQQVTLSCSPISGHRSVSWYQQTPGQGLQFLFEYFSETQRNKGNFPGRFSGRQFSNSRSEMNVSTLELGDSALYLCASGQGVGETYEQYFGPGTRLTVT.

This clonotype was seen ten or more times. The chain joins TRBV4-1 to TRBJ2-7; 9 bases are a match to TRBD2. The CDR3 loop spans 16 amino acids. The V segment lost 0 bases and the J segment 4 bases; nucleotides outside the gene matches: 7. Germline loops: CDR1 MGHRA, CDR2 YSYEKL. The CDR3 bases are TGCGCCAGCAGCCAAGAGGGGCTAGCGGGAACTTACGAGCAGTACTTC. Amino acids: CASSQEGLAGTYEQYF.

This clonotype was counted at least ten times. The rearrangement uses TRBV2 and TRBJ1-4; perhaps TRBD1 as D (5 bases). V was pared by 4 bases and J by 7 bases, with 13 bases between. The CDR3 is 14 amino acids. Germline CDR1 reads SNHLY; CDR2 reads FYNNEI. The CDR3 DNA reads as TGTGCCAGCAGTGTTTGGCTGGGGGGTGAAAAACTGTTTTTT. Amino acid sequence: CASSVWLGGEKLFF.

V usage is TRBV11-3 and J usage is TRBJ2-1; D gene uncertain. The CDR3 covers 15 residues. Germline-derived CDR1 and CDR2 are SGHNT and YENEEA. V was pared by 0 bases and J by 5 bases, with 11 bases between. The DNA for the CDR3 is TGTGCCAGCAGCTTAGATCAGGTAGGAAACAATGAGCAGTTCTTC. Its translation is CASSLDQVGNNEQFF.

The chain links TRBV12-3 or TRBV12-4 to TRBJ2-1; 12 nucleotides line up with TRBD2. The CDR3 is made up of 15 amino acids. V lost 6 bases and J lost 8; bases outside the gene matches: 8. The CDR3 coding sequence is TGTGCCAGCAGCCGACTAGCGGGAGATGCCTATGAGCAGTTCTTC. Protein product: CASSRLAGDAYEQFF.

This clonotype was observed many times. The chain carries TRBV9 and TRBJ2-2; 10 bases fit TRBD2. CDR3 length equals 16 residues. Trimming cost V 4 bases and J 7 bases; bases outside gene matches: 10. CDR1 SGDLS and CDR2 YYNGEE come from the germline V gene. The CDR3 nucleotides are TGTGCCAGCAGCCAGACTAGCGGGTCCCTTATCGGGGAGCTGTTTTTT. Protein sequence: CASSQTSGSLIGELFF.

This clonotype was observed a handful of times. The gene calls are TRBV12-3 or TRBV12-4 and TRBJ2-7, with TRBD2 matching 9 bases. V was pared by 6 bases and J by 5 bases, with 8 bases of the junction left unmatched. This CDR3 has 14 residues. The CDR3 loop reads CASSSLAGVDEQYF. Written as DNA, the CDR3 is TGTGCCAGCAGCTCATTAGCGGGAGTCGACGAGCAGTACTTC.